A few counts support the clone carrying this TCR beta chain. This record comes from a study of blood T cell repertoires in COVID-19. Study-level background: The study drew acute and convalescent COVID-19 samples from the United States, Italy and Spain. T cells, B-cell-depleted T cells, or PBMCs provided the cDNA or gDNA that served as material.

Authors' data handling: Reference gene primer amplification yielded estimated nucleated cell counts. Libraries were prepared by immunoSEQ multiplex PCR; TCRdb keeps only in-frame clonotypes and omits some of them. The DNA was the basis for D and trimming; V, J and clone size are from that table. The sample carries 40,000 to 45,000 clones, 69% recorded once. V was trimmed by 3 bases and J by 14 bases, leaving 18 bases between them. Looked up from germline, CDR1 is DFQATT and CDR2 is SNEGSKA (reference sequence). This CDR3 contains 12 residues. Sequencing was carried out using peripheral blood. The chain joins TRBV20-1 to TRBJ2-3; a weak D match, TRBD2 (5 bases). The receptor was derived from a man of 80 years or more with acute or convalescent COVID-19. The CDR3 here is CSASRYEGEWYF. The DNA for the CDR3 is TGCAGTGCTAGTAGATATGAGGGTGAATGGTATTTT.